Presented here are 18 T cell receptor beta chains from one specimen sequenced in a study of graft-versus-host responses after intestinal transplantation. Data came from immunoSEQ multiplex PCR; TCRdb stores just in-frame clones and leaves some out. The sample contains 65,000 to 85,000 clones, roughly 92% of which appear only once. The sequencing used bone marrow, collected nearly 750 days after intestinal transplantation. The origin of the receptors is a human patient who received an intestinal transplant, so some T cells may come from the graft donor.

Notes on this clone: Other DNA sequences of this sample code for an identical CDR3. The CDR3 nucleotides are TGTGCCAGCAGCTCCGGGGATTACTATGGCTACACCTTC. Its protein is CASSSGDYYGYTF. The chain carries TRBV7-9 and TRBJ1-2; D not resolved. This CDR3 contains 13 residues. V shed 4 bases and J shed 3 bases, with 9 bases lying between them. In germline, CDR1 is SEHNR, CDR2 FQNEAQ (reference sequence).

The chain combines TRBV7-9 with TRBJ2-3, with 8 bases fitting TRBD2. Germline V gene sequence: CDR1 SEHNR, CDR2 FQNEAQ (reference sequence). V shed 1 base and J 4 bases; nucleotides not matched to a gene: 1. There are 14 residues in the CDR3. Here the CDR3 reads CASSLVGGADTQYF. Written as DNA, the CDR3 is TGTGCCAGCAGCTTAGTCGGGGGGGCAGATACGCAGTATTTT.

The CDR3 DNA reads TGCGCCAGCAGCCAAGTATGGCTCAGGAGCTCCTACAATGAGCAGTTCTTC. It codes for CASSQVWLRSSYNEQFF. The V and J genes are TRBV4-1 and TRBJ2-1; no clear D. V was shortened by 1 base and J by 0 bases, with 13 bases between the two germline ends. The germline CDR1 and CDR2 sequences are MGHRA and YSYEKL. CDR3 length equals 17 residues.

In DNA form, the CDR3 reads TGTGCCAGCAGCTCCGACCGGGACAGCTCTGGAAACACCATATATTTT. Protein sequence: CASSSDRDSSGNTIYF. J is TRBJ1-3 and V is TRBV5-6; 7 bases map to TRBD1. The J segment lost 0 bases and the V segment lost 3 bases, leaving 6 bases of the junction unmatched. Germline loops: CDR1 SGHDT, CDR2 YYEEEE. The CDR3 extends over 16 amino acids.

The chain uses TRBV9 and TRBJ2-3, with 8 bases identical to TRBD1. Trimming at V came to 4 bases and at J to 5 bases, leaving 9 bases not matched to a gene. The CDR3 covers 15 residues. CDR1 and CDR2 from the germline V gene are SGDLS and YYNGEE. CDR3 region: CASSTRTGLGDTQYF. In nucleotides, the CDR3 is TGTGCCAGCAGCACCCGGACAGGGCTCGGAGATACGCAGTATTTT.

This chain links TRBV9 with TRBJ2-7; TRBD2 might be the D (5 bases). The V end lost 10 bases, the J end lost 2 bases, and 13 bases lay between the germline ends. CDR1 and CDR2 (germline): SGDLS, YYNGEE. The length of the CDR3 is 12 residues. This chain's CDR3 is CACLWEPYEQYF. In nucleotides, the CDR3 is TGTGCCTGCCTCTGGGAGCCCTACGAGCAGTACTTC.

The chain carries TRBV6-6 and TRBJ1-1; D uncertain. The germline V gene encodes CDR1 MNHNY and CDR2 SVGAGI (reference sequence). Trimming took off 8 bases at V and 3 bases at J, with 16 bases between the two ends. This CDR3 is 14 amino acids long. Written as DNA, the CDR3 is TGTGCCAGCCTTTCTGCTGATCGGGACACTGAAGCTTTCTTT. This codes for CASLSADRDTEAFF.

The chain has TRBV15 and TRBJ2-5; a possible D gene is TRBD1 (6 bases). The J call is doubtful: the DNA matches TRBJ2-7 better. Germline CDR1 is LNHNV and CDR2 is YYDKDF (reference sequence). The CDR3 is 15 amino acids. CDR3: CATSRFGDTTYEQYF. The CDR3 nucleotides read TGTGCCACCAGCCGTTTCGGGGACACCACCTACGAGCAGTACTTC.

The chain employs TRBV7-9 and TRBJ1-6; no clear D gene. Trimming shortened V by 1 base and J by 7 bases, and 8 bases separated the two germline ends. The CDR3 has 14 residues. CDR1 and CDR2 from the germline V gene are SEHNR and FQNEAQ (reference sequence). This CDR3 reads CASSLGLGNSPLHF. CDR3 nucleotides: TGTGCCAGCAGCTTAGGTCTGGGGAATTCACCCCTCCACTTT.

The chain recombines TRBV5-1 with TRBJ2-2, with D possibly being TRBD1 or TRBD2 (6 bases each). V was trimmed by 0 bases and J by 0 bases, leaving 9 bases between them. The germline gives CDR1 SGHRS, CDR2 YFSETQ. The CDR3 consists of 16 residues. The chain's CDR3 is CASSLEGGPNTGELFF. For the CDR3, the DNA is TGCGCCAGCAGCTTGGAGGGGGGCCCGAACACCGGGGAGCTGTTTTTT. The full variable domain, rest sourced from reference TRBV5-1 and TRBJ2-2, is KAGVTQTPRYLIKTRGQQVTLSCSPISGHRSVSWYQQTPGQGLQFLFEYFSETQRNKGNFPGRFSGRQFSNSRSEMNVSTLELGDSALYLCASSLEGGPNTGELFFGEGSRLTVL.

CDR3 sequence reads: CASSEPGYSYGYTF. For the CDR3, the DNA is TGTGCCAGCAGTGAGCCAGGGTATTCCTATGGCTACACCTTC. This chain connects TRBV25-1 to TRBJ1-2; D might be TRBD1 (5 bases). Per germline, CDR1 MGHDK and CDR2 SYGVNS. The CDR3 sequence is 14 residues long. The V gene lost 3 bases and the J gene lost 4 bases, with 12 bases spanning the gap.

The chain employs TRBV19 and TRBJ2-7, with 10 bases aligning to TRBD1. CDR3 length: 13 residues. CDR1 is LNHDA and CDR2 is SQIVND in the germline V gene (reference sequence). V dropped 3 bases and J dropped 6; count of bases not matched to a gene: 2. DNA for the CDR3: TGTGCCAGTAGTATGGGACAGGGGTTCGAGCAGTACTTC. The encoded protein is CASSMGQGFEQYF.

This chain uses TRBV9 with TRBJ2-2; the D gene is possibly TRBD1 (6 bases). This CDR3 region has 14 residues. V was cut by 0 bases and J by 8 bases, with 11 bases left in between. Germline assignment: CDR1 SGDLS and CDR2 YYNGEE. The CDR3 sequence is CASSVEGESGELFF. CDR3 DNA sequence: TGTGCCAGCAGCGTAGAGGGGGAATCTGGGGAGCTGTTTTTT.

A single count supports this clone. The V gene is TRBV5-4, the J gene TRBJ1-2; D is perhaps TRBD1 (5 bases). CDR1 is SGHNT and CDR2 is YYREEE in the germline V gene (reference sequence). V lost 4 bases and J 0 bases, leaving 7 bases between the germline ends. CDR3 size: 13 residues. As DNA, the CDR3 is TGTGCCAGCAGCCGACAGACTAACTATGGCTACACCTTC. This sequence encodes CASSRQTNYGYTF.

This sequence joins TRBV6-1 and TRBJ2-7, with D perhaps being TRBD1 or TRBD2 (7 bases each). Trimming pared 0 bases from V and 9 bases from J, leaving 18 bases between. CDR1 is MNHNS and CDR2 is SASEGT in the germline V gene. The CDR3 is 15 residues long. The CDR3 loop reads CASSEAPGLGGVQYF. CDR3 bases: TGTGCCAGCAGTGAAGCGCCAGGACTAGGGGGCGTGCAGTACTTC.

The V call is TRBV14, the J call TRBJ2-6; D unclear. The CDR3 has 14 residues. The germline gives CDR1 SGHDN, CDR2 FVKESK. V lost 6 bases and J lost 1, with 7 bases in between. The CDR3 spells CASRMGSGANVLTF. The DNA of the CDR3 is TGTGCCAGCAGAATGGGATCTGGGGCCAACGTCCTGACTTTC.

CDR3 protein: CASSADSRSYNSPLHF. CDR3 sequence (DNA): TGTGCCAGTAGTGCCGACAGCCGCTCCTATAATTCACCCCTCCACTTT. J is TRBJ1-6 and V is TRBV19; tentatively, D is TRBD1 (5 bases). Trimming took off 5 bases at V and 0 bases at J, with 11 bases between the two ends. CDR3 size: 16 residues. Germline V gene lookup returns CDR1 LNHDA and CDR2 SQIVND (reference sequence).

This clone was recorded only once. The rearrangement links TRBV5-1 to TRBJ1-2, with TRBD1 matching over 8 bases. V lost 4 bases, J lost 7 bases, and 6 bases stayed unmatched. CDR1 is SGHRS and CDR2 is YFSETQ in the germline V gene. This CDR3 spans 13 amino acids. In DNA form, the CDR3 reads TGCGCCAGCAGCCCAACAGGGGGAAGTGGCTACACCTTC. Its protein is CASSPTGGSGYTF.